The T cell receptor (beta chain) described here comes from a study of regulatory T cells in long-lasting Graves disease (dated by TCRdb to about 2021). Some background on the complete study: Newly diagnosed Graves' disease patients had taken antithyroid drugs for less than 3 months. This study used TCR sequencing and RNA sequencing of peripheral blood to compare persistent Graves' disease patients against newly diagnosed Graves' disease patients. The study was conducted in China and was registered as a clinical trial. A total of about 33 samples were covered by TCR sequencing, comprising approximately 13 persistent and around 20 newly diagnosed Graves' disease patients. Points the paper makes about the study in general: The small sample size was acknowledged by the authors as a limitation that may reduce accuracy. The study examined only peripheral blood because the primary lesion, thyroid tissue, could not be accessed. Compared with newly diagnosed patients, patients with persistent Graves' disease had lower TCR Shannon entropy and fewer highly expanded clones, which suggests clonal expansion. TRBV28, TRBJ1-2 and TRBJ2-5 were preferentially used in persistent disease, while TRBV20-1 and TRBJ2-1 were favored in newly diagnosed disease. Sequencing and analysis were limited to the TCR beta chain. Persistent patients shared more public clonotypes among themselves (approximately 2,500) than newly diagnosed patients did (roughly 920).

This clonotype was observed at least ten times. There is no known antigen for this receptor. There are no base qualities to consult, and no much larger clone falls within one base. The time point label here, explained by the study, means: newly diagnosed GD, antithyroid drugs for less than 3 months. For both TCR sequencing and RNA sequencing, RNA was extracted from PBMCs in TRIzol. Graves' disease was diagnosed according to American Thyroid Association guidelines. Patients were recruited from an endocrinology department in Xi'an, China. Each patient gave about 9.1 milliliters of peripheral blood, collected in an EDTA anticoagulant tube. Ficoll Paque Plus density gradient separation was used to isolate PBMCs, and no further T cell sorting was performed. An Agilent 2100 Bioanalyzer and agarose gel were used to check RNA quality, while a NanoDrop 2000 measured RNA concentration. Receptor amplification or capture employed multiplex PCR. Instrument on record: Illumina HiSeq 4000. To build TCR beta libraries, CDR3 regions were amplified by Arm-PCR using iRepertoire HTBI primers. Before sequencing, the PCR products underwent gel purification. In the original analysis: Gene usage analysis of CDR3 amino acid clonotypes relied on the roughly 60 TRBV and 12 to 15 TRBJ segments identified across samples. COPE and FqMerger were used to merge the filtered high-quality paired reads into contigs. BLAST was used to align contigs to IMGT TRBV, TRBD and TRBJ reference genes, and CDR3 was defined according to IMGT. Any clonotype with a frequency above 0.1% was classified as a highly expanded clone. Shannon entropy was used to measure repertoire diversity, and the Gini coefficient was used to measure V-J evenness. A clonotype was considered public if more than one individual shared it. Using fastp trimming at Q25 and MiXCR clonotype assembly, TCRdb reanalyzed the public sequencing data and kept in-frame beta chains. Identical CDR3 protein sequences are pooled into one entry, listed with their most common genes and DNA. Here the V and J calls rest on TCRdb's processing, not on the authors' analysis. Here the sample has a few hundred thousand distinct CDR3 sequences; about 10% occur a single time. The ten largest make up approximately 20% of the sample.

Trimming accounts for 5 bases at V and 7 bases at J, while the number of junction bases matched to no gene is 12. The CDR3 measures 15 amino acids from cysteine to phenylalanine. Just CDR3 DNA is preserved here, 45 bases in frame from base 1. CDR1 and CDR2, per the germline V gene, are SGHTA and FQGNSA. These records were also assigned to another study, of T cells in Graves' hyperthyroidism and ophthalmopathy. The second study's authors report: Stable Graves' hyperthyroidism was defined as the absence of progression to ophthalmopathy over 18 months of follow-up. Hyperthyroidism patients were aged 18 to 65 years and newly diagnosed, with disease duration of less than 2 months. Exclusion was applied to patients with uncontrolled infections, other autoimmune diseases, pregnancy or lactation. Diagnoses relied on clinical symptoms, serum thyroxine and TRAb, thyroid ultrasound and orbital computed tomography. For the first round of RT-PCR on the TCR CDR3, the HTBI primer set was used together with the Qiagen OneStep RT-PCR kit. Most expanded thyroid clonotypes (frequency above 0.001) were also found in blood, which suggests that blood repertoires may mirror thyroid immune responses. In cross-validation, a model built on a 13 V-J signature told ophthalmopathy apart from stable hyperthyroidism with 85% to 90% sensitivity and 81% to 82% specificity, and in testing the same model reached 80%/75%. In validation, progression to ophthalmopathy was predicted by the model with around 70% sensitivity and 72.22% specificity, a median of approximately 6.5 months before onset. A discovery cohort of roughly 100 patients, approximately 45 with Graves' ophthalmopathy and more than 55 with stable Graves' hyperthyroidism, was used to find distinguishing TCR V-J signatures. Prospective prediction of ophthalmopathy was tested in an independent validation cohort of 18 to 20 hyperthyroidism patients and approximately 17 patients who later progressed to ophthalmopathy. For training and testing, the 100 or so patients in the discovery cohort were randomly divided in a 7:3 ratio. The study also compared thyroid tissue and blood T-cell repertoires from over 5 Graves' hyperthyroidism patients. Following sampling, methimazole starting at 30 mg daily was given to hyperthyroidism patients, and high-dose intravenous methylprednisolone was given to ophthalmopathy patients. Libraries were constructed in a second round of multiplex PCR, after which size selection and purification were carried out. Sequencing of the libraries was done on an Illumina HiSeq2000 using paired-end 100 bp reads. Raw data were processed with SOAPnuke, discarding reads with adapters, uncalled bases, mean Phred below 15, or no exact constant-primer or identifier match. COPE v1.2.5 was used to merge the high-quality paired reads, and each unique nucleotide sequence was defined as a clonotype. MiTCR v1.1 was used to align clonotypes to the IMGT TRBV, TRBD and TRBJ reference segments. Analysis was restricted to V-J combinations with a frequency above 0.0001, which covered over 98% of repertoires. A TCS score was defined as the ratio of F50 (clonal expansion) to E x V (chaos), with BLOSUM62-based TCRdist applied between CDR3 peptides within each V-J. Welch's t-statistics and random forest reduced roughly 540 V-J features to 10 to 15, which were used in a naive Bayes classifier (R e1071). No statistical method was used to fix the sample size in advance, and group allocation was not hidden from the investigators. The paper reports TCR Vbeta CDR3 sequencing of 140 or so peripheral blood samples: around 41 ophthalmopathy, roughly 80 hyperthyroidism and approximately 17 progressor patients.

The chain is made from TRBV7-2 and TRBJ1-2, with 8 middle bases fitting TRBD1. This specimen consisted of peripheral blood mononuclear cells (PBMCs), obtained at new diagnosis, from a patient treated with antithyroid drugs. The receptor's source is a woman aged 18-29 years with Graves disease. Donor details come from another sample of the same person, matched by shared clones. The DNA is TGTGCCAGCAGCCCTCAGGGGGCTCGGTGGAGTGGCTACACCTTC. This translates into CASSPQGARWSGYTF.